The 16 T cell receptor beta chains reported below all come from one sample, sequenced in a study of neoadjuvant anti-PD-1 for oral cavity cancer. The data were produced by immunoSEQ multiplex PCR, yet TCRdb's version contains in-frame clones alone and is incomplete. The sample yields 13,000 to 15,000 clones, about 76% seen once. As to time point: after neoadjuvant nivolumab, at surgical resection. This specimen was PBMCs, taken after nivolumab (anti-PD-1) treatment. Receptor source: a person between 35 and 79 years old with oral cavity squamous cell carcinoma.

This rearrangement joins TRBV10-3 to TRBJ2-7; the match to TRBD2 covers 9 bases. The CDR3 covers 14 residues. Germline CDR1 is ENHRY and CDR2 is SYGVKD. V lost 10 bases, J lost 3 bases, and 10 bases stayed unmatched. CDR3 amino acids: CATARGLASYEQYF. In nucleotides, the CDR3 is TGTGCCACGGCTAGAGGACTAGCGAGCTACGAGCAGTACTTC.

The chain has TRBV27 and TRBJ2-2, with D uncertain. The germline CDR1 and CDR2 sequences are MNHEY and SMNVEV (reference sequence). The CDR3 length is 11 residues. V was pared by 10 bases and J by 8 bases, with 11 bases between. This CDR3 is CATGRVGELFF. The CDR3 coding sequence is TGTGCCACCGGTAGGGTGGGGGAGCTGTTTTTT.

This chain connects TRBV10-3 to TRBJ2-1, with 7 bases identical to TRBD2. CDR3 size: 14 residues. Germline CDR1 reads ENHRY; CDR2 reads SYGVKD. With V trimmed by 7 bases and J by 3 bases, 6 bases remained unmatched. DNA for the CDR3: TGTGCCATCAAGGAGGGACTAAACTACAATGAGCAGTTCTTC. It translates to CAIKEGLNYNEQFF.

This clone occurred once. The V and J genes are TRBV28 and TRBJ1-5; tentatively, D is TRBD1 (6 bases). The germline V and J ends were trimmed by 1 base and 4 bases, with 14 bases remaining between them. CDR3 length equals 16 residues. Germline V gives CDR1 MDHEN, CDR2 SYDVKM. CDR3 residues: CASSLSGGAGNQPQHF. In DNA form, the CDR3 reads TGTGCCAGCAGTTTATCGGGGGGCGCGGGGAATCAGCCCCAGCATTTT. Full variable domain (missing parts from reference TRBV28 and TRBJ1-5): DVKVTQSSRYLVKRTGEKVFLECVQDMDHENMFWYRQDPGLGLRLIYFSYDVKMKEKGDIPEGYSVSREKKERFSLILESASTNQTSMYLCASSLSGGAGNQPQHFGDGTRLSIL.

This chain uses TRBV19 with TRBJ1-2; D possibly corresponds to TRBD1 (5 bases). This CDR3 has 12 amino acids. V lost 3 bases and J lost 8, with 10 bases in between. CDR1 LNHDA and CDR2 SQIVND come from the germline V gene (reference sequence). CDR3 loop: CASSIGGDGYTF. The DNA for the CDR3 is TGTGCCAGTAGTATCGGAGGGGACGGCTACACCTTC.

There are a few counts of this clone. The chain links TRBV14 to TRBJ2-2; weak D call: TRBD1 (6 bases). The germline V and J ends were trimmed by 2 bases and 6 bases, with 10 bases remaining between them. CDR3 length: 14 residues. Germline V gene lookup returns CDR1 SGHDN and CDR2 FVKESK. CDR3 protein: CASSQQTGSGELFF. The CDR3 bases are TGTGCCAGCAGCCAACAGACAGGTTCCGGGGAGCTGTTTTTT. Drawing the rest from reference TRBV14 and TRBJ2-2, the complete variable domain is EAGVTQFPSHSVIEKGQTVTLRCDPISGHDNLYWYRRVMGKEIKFLLHFVKESKQDESGMPNNRFLAERTGGTYSTLKVQPAELEDSGVYFCASSQQTGSGELFFGEGSRLTVL.

This rearrangement joins TRBV2 to TRBJ1-5, with no clear D. The CDR3 runs to 15 residues. Germline CDR1 is SNHLY and CDR2 is FYNNEI. V was cut by 6 bases and J by 2 bases, with 14 bases left in between. The CDR3 sequence: CASRYDIIGNQPQHF. CDR3 DNA: TGTGCCAGCAGGTATGACATTATAGGCAATCAGCCCCAGCATTTT.

V gene TRBV13 combines with J gene TRBJ2-2, with D possibly TRBD1 on 6 matching bases. The germline V and J ends were trimmed by 5 bases and 4 bases, with 14 bases remaining between them. The CDR3 spans 15 residues. CDR1 is PRHDT and CDR2 is FYEKMQ in the germline V gene (reference sequence). In DNA, the CDR3 is TGTGCCAGCAGCGCGACAGGTCGGGGCACCGGGGAGCTGTTTTTT. This sequence encodes CASSATGRGTGELFF.

This clone occurred a few times. This sequence joins TRBV9 and TRBJ2-2; perhaps TRBD1 as D (5 bases). Germline values: CDR1 SGDLS, CDR2 YYNGEE. V dropped 4 bases and J dropped 1 base, with 14 bases sitting between them. The CDR3 totals 16 residues. As DNA, the CDR3 is TGTGCCAGCAGCCCCCCAGGGAAGGAGAACACCGGGGAGCTGTTTTTT. Its protein product is CASSPPGKENTGELFF.

V gene TRBV28 combines with J gene TRBJ1-4; D is perhaps TRBD1 (5 bases). Germline V lookup: CDR1 MDHEN, CDR2 SYDVKM. V was shortened by 11 bases and J by 7 bases, with 11 bases between the two germline ends. The CDR3 consists of 11 residues. The CDR3 region is CAGGLLEKLFF. The CDR3 region has the DNA TGTGCCGGGGGACTTCTTGAAAAACTGTTTTTT.

The chain carries TRBV7-2 and TRBJ2-7; D may match TRBD1 or TRBD2 (5 bases each). Germline CDR1 reads SGHTA; CDR2 reads FQGNSA. Trimming left V 4 bases short and J 0 bases short, with 10 bases between. The CDR3 loop spans 14 amino acids. CDR3 bases: TGTGCCAGCAGCTCCGGGACCACCTCCTACGAGCAGTACTTC. It is translated as CASSSGTTSYEQYF.

This clone has a handful of counts. V is TRBV11-3 and J is TRBJ1-1; D not certain. V was cut by 4 bases and J by 1 base, with 10 bases left in between. Germline lookup yields CDR1 SGHNT and CDR2 YENEEA. CDR3 length equals 14 residues. CDR3 DNA sequence: TGTGCCAGCAGCTCGGACGGAACGAACACTGAAGCTTTCTTT. This codes for CASSSDGTNTEAFF.

The chain couples TRBV28 to TRBJ1-5; D is undetermined. There are 14 residues in the CDR3. Germline loops: CDR1 MDHEN, CDR2 SYDVKM. V was shortened by 3 bases and J by 0 bases, with 6 bases between the two germline ends. The CDR3 DNA reads as TGTGCCAGCAGTTTTCGGCTTAGCAATCAGCCCCAGCATTTT. Protein: CASSFRLSNQPQHF.

This clone was seen a handful of times. J is TRBJ2-7 and V is TRBV2; D not resolved. Germline CDR1 and CDR2: SNHLY and FYNNEI. The CDR3 runs to 11 residues. The V end was cut by 7 bases, the J end by 7 bases, with 11 bases between. CDR3 sequence (DNA): TGTGCCAGCACCGGCTCGGTAGAGCAGTACTTC. Its protein product is CASTGSVEQYF. Using reference TRBV2 and TRBJ2-7 for the parts outside the CDR3, the full variable domain is EPEVTQTPSHQVTQMGQEVILRCVPISNHLYFYWYRQILGQKVEFLVSFYNNEISEKSEIFDDQFSVERPDGSNFTLKIRSTKLEDSAMYFCASTGSVEQYFGPGTRLTVT.

The table lists this clone with a count of one. The V and J genes are TRBV10-3 and TRBJ2-7, with 8 nucleotides matching TRBD2. V trimming: 3 bases; J trimming: 0 bases; junction bases outside the gene matches: 7. Germline V CDR1 and CDR2: ENHRY, SYGVKD. This CDR3 comprises 16 residues. The CDR3 is CAISDVGGRNSYEQYF. In DNA form, the CDR3 reads TGTGCCATCAGTGATGTCGGCGGGAGGAACTCCTACGAGCAGTACTTC.

The rearrangement joins TRBV5-1 to TRBJ1-3; TRBD1 might be the D (6 bases). The CDR3 length is 16 residues. V was cut by 4 bases and J by 0 bases, with 14 bases left in between. CDR1 is SGHRS, CDR2 YFSETQ, per germline. CDR3 region: CASSRGDNDSGNTIYF. The CDR3, as DNA: TGCGCCAGCAGCCGGGGGGACAACGACTCTGGAAACACCATATATTTT.